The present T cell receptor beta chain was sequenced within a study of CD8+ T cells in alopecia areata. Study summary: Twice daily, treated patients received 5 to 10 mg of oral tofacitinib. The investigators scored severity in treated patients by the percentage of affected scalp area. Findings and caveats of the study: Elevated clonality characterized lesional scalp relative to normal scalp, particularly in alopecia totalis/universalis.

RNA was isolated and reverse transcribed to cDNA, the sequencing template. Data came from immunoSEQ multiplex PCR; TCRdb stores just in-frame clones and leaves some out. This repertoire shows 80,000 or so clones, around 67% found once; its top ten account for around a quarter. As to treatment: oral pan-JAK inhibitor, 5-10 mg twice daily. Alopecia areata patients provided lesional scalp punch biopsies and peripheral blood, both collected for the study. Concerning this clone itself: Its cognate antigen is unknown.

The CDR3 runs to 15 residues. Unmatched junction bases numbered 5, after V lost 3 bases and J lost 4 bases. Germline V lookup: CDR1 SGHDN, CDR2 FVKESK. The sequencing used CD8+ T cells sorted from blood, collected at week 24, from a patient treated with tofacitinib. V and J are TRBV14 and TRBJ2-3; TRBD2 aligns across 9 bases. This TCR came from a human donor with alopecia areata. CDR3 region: CASSHIAGAADTQYF. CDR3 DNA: TGTGCCAGCAGCCACATAGCGGGAGCGGCAGATACGCAGTATTTT.